This TCR beta chain derives from a study of T cell repertoires in cytomegalovirus infection. About the study: Public TCR beta signatures provided an indication of both CMV infection and a matching HLA type.

TCRdb called the reads again in MiXCR, with one record for every CDR3 protein. The data hold hundreds of thousands of distinct CDR3 sequences, with roughly 17% observed a single time. The length of the CDR3 is 15 residues. The germline gives CDR1 SGHAT, CDR2 FQNNGV. V was shortened by 5 bases and J by 1 base, with 11 bases between the two germline ends. The chain joins TRBV11-2 to TRBJ2-2; tentatively, D is TRBD1 (6 bases). Sample: PBMCs. The TCR was taken from a human donor in good health (CMV status not recorded). Some clones in this sample may be carry-over from other donors' samples. The CDR3 sequence: CASSPRTVNTGELFF. The CDR3 nucleotides read TGTGCCAGCAGCCCACGGACAGTGAACACCGGGGAGCTGTTTTTT. The whole variable domain, remainder taken from reference TRBV11-2 and TRBJ2-2, is EAGVAQSPRYKIIEKRQSVAFWCNPISGHATLYWYQQILGQGPKLLIQFQNNGVVDDSQLPKDRFSAERLKGVDSTLKIQPAKLEDSAVYLCASSPRTVNTGELFFGEGSRLTVL.